This TCR beta chain derives from a study of blood T cells in healthy people across ages. At the level of the study: About one barcoded beta molecule per two T cells came from capture by template switching.

PCR was performed a second time for roughly 7 to 12 cycles using a sample-barcoded 5' primer and a J-beta primer mix. Template switching added a 12-random-nucleotide identifier to every cDNA molecule. TCRdb re-analysed the 5' RACE reads in MiXCR, keeping a single row per CDR3 protein. Of some 890,000 distinct CDR3 sequences detected, just under 30% appear once; the ten largest clones hold roughly a tenth. After removal of 6 bases from V and 2 bases from J, the junction contained 4 bases not matched to a gene. Germline CDR1 reads DFQATT; CDR2 reads SNEGSKA (reference sequence). This CDR3 is built from 15 residues. This sample was shared with a second study, whose subject was T cells of mothers and their children. Per that paper: Related mother-child pairs shared marginally more repertoire than unrelated pairs, though not significantly.

The source material was blood. The rearrangement joins TRBV20-1 to TRBJ2-1, with 13 bases matching TRBD2. This receptor was identified in a woman aged 40-49 years in good health. CDR3 DNA: TGCAGTGCCGACGGGACTAGCGGGGCCTACAATGAGCAGTTCTTC. Translating it yields CSADGTSGAYNEQFF.